These 3 T cell receptor beta chains were all obtained from the same sample, sequenced in a study of spatial heterogeneity in lung cancer. TCRdb reprocessed the 5' RACE reads via MiXCR and lists one record per CDR3 protein. The sample gives roughly 50,000 distinct CDR3 sequences, about 7.4% of which show up once; about 13% is in the top ten. Time point: sample taken at primary tumor resection. No cells were sorted before sequencing. The whole RNA sequenced was extracted from tumor, nontumor lung or frozen PBMC. The sequences come from PBMCs, collected at surgery. Source of these receptors: a female donor with early-stage non-small cell lung cancer.

A remark on this clonotype: A clone one base away is much larger, so this may be a read error. This chain uses TRBV11-1 with TRBJ2-1, with D maybe TRBD2 (5 bases). The germline V gene encodes CDR1 SGHAT and CDR2 FQDESV (reference sequence). V lost 5 bases, J lost 0 bases, and 14 bases lay in between. This CDR3 spans 16 amino acids. The CDR3, as DNA: TGTGCCAGCAGCCTGCGGACTCTGAGCTCCTACAATGAGCAGTTCTTC. This sequence encodes CASSLRTLSSYNEQFF.

As concerns this clonotype: At one boundary the junction diverges from the germline segment, which might be a read error. CDR3 bases: TGTACCAGCTCCCCCGTCCCCGGGGATGAGCAGTTCTTC. Its protein product is CTSSPVPGDEQFF. This chain joins TRBV9 and TRBJ2-1, with D maybe TRBD2 (5 bases). This CDR3 has 13 residues. Germline V gene lookup returns CDR1 SGDLS and CDR2 YYNGEE.

This clonotype was seen ten or more times. V is TRBV7-9 and J is TRBJ2-5, with TRBD1 matching over 7 bases. V dropped 1 base and J dropped 2; count of bases not matched to a gene: 1. Germline V gene sequence: CDR1 SEHNR, CDR2 FQNEAQ (reference sequence). The CDR3 contains 14 residues. For the CDR3, the DNA is TGTGCCAGCAGCTTAGTGGGACAGCAAGAGACCCAGTACTTC. It codes for CASSLVGQQETQYF.